What follows are 10 T cell receptor beta chains derived from one specimen sequenced in a study of cytomegalovirus exposure and HLA in healthy donors. The study ran its PCR with 60 Vbeta and 13 Jbeta primers. TCRdb keeps only in-frame clones here, not all; method: immunoSEQ multiplex PCR. Counted here are around 130,000 clones, roughly 84% occurring once; the ten biggest clones make up 1.5% to 2%. The sequencing input was PBMCs. The source of these receptors is a boy aged 5-17 years in good health and CMV-seronegative.

This rearrangement joins TRBV7-2 to TRBJ1-2; D possibly corresponds to TRBD1 (5 bases). Deletions cut 1 base from V and 7 bases from J, with 10 bases between. CDR1 and CDR2 from the germline V gene are SGHTA and FQGNSA. This CDR3 comprises 13 residues. The CDR3 is CASSLDGAGGYTF. DNA for the CDR3: TGTGCCAGCAGCTTAGATGGGGCTGGTGGCTACACCTTC.

V and J are TRBV18 and TRBJ1-1, with a weak D call TRBD1 (6 bases). CDR3 length equals 14 residues. The germline V gene has CDR1 KGHSH and CDR2 LQKENI. V shed 5 bases and J shed 1 base, with 11 bases lying between them. The DNA for the CDR3 is TGTGCCAGCTCAGCGACAGGCAAGAACACTGAAGCTTTCTTT. Its translation: CASSATGKNTEAFF.

The J gene is TRBJ1-1, the V gene TRBV18, with TRBD1 as a possible D gene (5 bases). This CDR3 has 14 residues. Germline assignment: CDR1 KGHSH and CDR2 LQKENI. V gave up 6 bases and J gave up 0 bases, with 11 bases separating them. The CDR3 nucleotides read TGTGCCAGCTCCTCACAGGACATGAACACTGAAGCTTTCTTT. This gives the protein CASSSQDMNTEAFF.

This rearrangement joins TRBV7-2 to TRBJ2-7; tentative D call: TRBD2 (5 bases). CDR3 length: 14 amino acids. CDR1 and CDR2 from the germline V gene are SGHTA and FQGNSA. V was clipped by 0 bases and J by 6 bases, with 12 bases between them. The CDR3 protein is CASSLAGVFGEQYF. The CDR3, as DNA: TGTGCCAGCAGCTTAGCGGGAGTCTTCGGCGAGCAGTACTTC.

This chain links TRBV4-3 with TRBJ2-1; perhaps TRBD2 as D (6 bases). Germline V gene lookup returns CDR1 LGHNA and CDR2 YSLEER. Trimming cost V 3 bases and J 1 base, with 16 bases left between them. CDR3 length: 17 residues. CDR3: CASSHVSSGTSYNEQFF. In DNA, the CDR3 is TGCGCCAGCAGCCATGTTTCATCCGGGACTTCCTACAATGAGCAGTTCTTC.

V usage is TRBV19 and J usage is TRBJ1-5; a possible D gene is TRBD1 (6 bases). There are 19 residues in the CDR3. Germline assignment: CDR1 LNHDA and CDR2 SQIVND (reference sequence). Trimming cost V 4 bases and J 1 base, with 23 bases left between them. The chain's CDR3 is CASSRGLGDKNRSNQPQHF. In nucleotides, the CDR3 is TGTGCCAGTAGTAGGGGGCTGGGGGACAAAAACCGAAGCAATCAGCCCCAGCATTTT.

V usage is TRBV13 and J usage is TRBJ2-1, with D maybe TRBD1 (8 bases). The V and J ends lost 4 bases and 2 bases respectively, with 15 bases between them. CDR3 length equals 16 residues. CDR1 and CDR2 (germline): PRHDT, FYEKMQ (reference sequence). CDR3 loop: CASSSRTGRAYNEQFF. CDR3 DNA: TGTGCCAGCAGCTCCCGGACAGGGAGGGCCTACAATGAGCAGTTCTTC.

The genes are TRBV30 and TRBJ2-1; D is perhaps TRBD2 (6 bases). CDR3 length: 13 residues. Germline CDR1 and CDR2: GTSNPN and SVGIG (reference sequence). V shed 4 bases and J shed 0 bases, with 7 bases lying between them. CDR3 loop: CAWTGSSYNEQFF. The CDR3 DNA reads as TGTGCCTGGACCGGGAGCTCCTACAATGAGCAGTTCTTC. Full variable domain (remainder filled in from reference TRBV30 and TRBJ2-1): SQTIHQWPATLVQPVGSPLSLECTVEGTSNPNLYWYRQAAGRGLQLLFYSVGIGQISSEVPQNLSASRPQDRQFILSSKKLLLSDSGFYLCAWTGSSYNEQFFGPGTRLTVL.

This clone turned up a few times. V usage is TRBV27 and J usage is TRBJ1-1; D gene unclear. This CDR3 region has 13 residues. The germline V and J ends were trimmed by 4 bases and 4 bases, with 10 bases remaining between them. CDR1 and CDR2 from the germline V gene are MNHEY and SMNVEV (reference sequence). This CDR3 reads CASSSSRVTEAFF. In DNA form, the CDR3 reads TGTGCCAGCAGTTCCTCCCGTGTCACTGAAGCTTTCTTT.

The V gene is TRBV18, the J gene TRBJ1-3; tentative D call: TRBD1 (6 bases). Trimming shortened V by 5 bases and J by 0 bases, and 8 bases separated the two germline ends. CDR1 KGHSH and CDR2 LQKENI come from the germline V gene. This CDR3 has 14 amino acids. The CDR3 nucleotides are TGTGCCAGCTCATCGGACAGCTCTGGAAACACCATATATTTT. Translated: CASSSDSSGNTIYF.